Listed below are T cell receptor beta chains from one sample, sequenced in a study of T cell responses to AZD1222 COVID-19 vaccine. Assay: immunoSEQ multiplex PCR; the TCRdb copy retains only in-frame clones and omits some. The table includes about 160,000 clones, roughly 90% detected once. The sample consisted of peripheral blood, taken 28 days after the second AZD1222 dose. These receptors all stem from an adult who received the AZD1222 COVID-19 vaccine. CDR3s include the opening cysteine and the closing phenylalanine or tryptophan. A D gene is named only where the DNA matches it firmly. Clone size is shown for a subset of rows, as once, few, many or a class of expanded clone.

j_call cdr3_length d_call v_call clone_size cdr3_aa cdr3_nt
TRBJ1-5 13 - TRBV30 - CAWSSVGGQPQHF TGTGCCTGGAGTTCTGTGGGCGGCCAGCCCCAGCATTTT
TRBJ2-3 15 - TRBV19 - CASSIEGYRTDTQYF TGTGCCAGTAGTATCGAGGGTTATAGAACAGATACGCAGTATTTT
TRBJ1-2 13 TRBD1 TRBV5-6 - CASSPDRGNGYTF TGTGCCAGCAGCCCAGACAGGGGGAACGGCTACACCTTC
TRBJ1-6 13 - TRBV4-3 - CASSRPGYSPLHF TGCGCCAGCAGCCGTCCTGGGTATTCACCCCTCCACTTT
TRBJ1-2 13 TRBD1 TRBV12-3/TRBV12-4 - CASSFRQGHGYTF TGTGCCAGCAGTTTCCGACAGGGACATGGCTACACCTTC
TRBJ1-4 13 - TRBV5-1 - CASSLDGYEKLFF TGCGCCAGCAGCTTGGACGGTTACGAAAAACTGTTTTTT
TRBJ1-1 13 - TRBV6-6 - CASSYSGGTEAFF TGTGCCAGCAGTTACTCGGGTGGCACTGAAGCTTTCTTT
TRBJ1-2 11 - TRBV30 - CAWSFGNGYTF TGTGCCTGGAGTTTCGGGAATGGCTACACCTTC
TRBJ1-1 11 - TRBV2 - CAPTVGGIAFF TGTGCCCCGACGGTGGGCGGTATCGCTTTCTTT
TRBJ2-2 14 - TRBV5-1 - CASSEQANTGELFF TGCGCCAGCAGCGAACAGGCCAACACCGGGGAGCTGTTTTTT
TRBJ2-7 14 - TRBV23-1 - CASSLEDSPYEQYF TGCGCCAGCAGTCTGGAGGACAGCCCCTACGAGCAGTACTTC
TRBJ1-2 15 - TRBV28 - CASSQDPRRYYGYTF TGTGCCAGCAGTCAAGACCCTAGAAGGTACTATGGCTACACCTTC
TRBJ2-5 14 - TRBV6-1 - CASSTHSGSETQYF TGTGCCAGCAGTACCCATAGTGGTTCAGAGACCCAGTACTTC
TRBJ2-1 15 TRBD1 TRBV7-7 once CASSLDQGAYNEQFF TGTGCTAGCAGCTTAGACCAGGGGGCTTACAATGAGCAGTTCTTC
TRBJ2-3 17 TRBD2 TRBV4-3 - CASSQGTGTSRTDTQYF TGCGCCAGCAGCCAAGGAACCGGGACTAGCCGCACAGATACGCAGTATTTT
TRBJ1-2 13 - TRBV6-1 - CASSEANRFGYTF TGTGCCAGCAGTGAAGCTAACAGGTTTGGCTACACCTTC
TRBJ1-5 13 - TRBV18 - CASRGDLNQPQHF TGTGCCAGCCGCGGGGACCTCAATCAGCCCCAGCATTTT
TRBJ1-1 15 TRBD1 TRBV2 - CASRSRDRVNTEAFF TGTGCCAGCAGGTCCCGGGACAGGGTTAACACTGAAGCTTTCTTT
TRBJ2-1 14 TRBD1 TRBV5-8 few CASSPRDRYNEQFF TGTGCCAGCAGCCCCCGGGACAGGTACAATGAGCAGTTCTTC
TRBJ1-2 15 TRBD1 TRBV5-1 - CASSSPGGDGYGYTF TGCGCCAGCAGCTCGCCAGGGGGAGACGGCTATGGCTACACCTTC
TRBJ1-1 11 - TRBV10-2 - CASSGWTEAFF TGCGCCAGCAGTGGGTGGACTGAAGCTTTCTTT
TRBJ1-4 12 - TRBV27 - CASMSVDEKLFF TGTGCCAGCATGTCGGTTGATGAAAAACTGTTTTTT
TRBJ2-7 12 - TRBV10-3 - CAAAGKGPEQYF TGTGCCGCGGCAGGGAAGGGTCCCGAGCAGTACTTC
TRBJ1-2 13 - TRBV20-1 - CSASVPDNYGYTF TGCAGTGCTAGTGTACCAGACAACTATGGCTACACCTTC
TRBJ1-1 14 - TRBV6-5 - CASRPQGTGGEAFF TGTGCCAGCAGGCCACAGGGTACGGGTGGTGAAGCTTTCTTT
TRBJ2-2 13 - TRBV7-9 - CASSRIGTGELFF TGTGCCAGCAGCCGGATAGGGACCGGGGAGCTGTTTTTT
TRBJ1-3 15 - TRBV28 - CASSERGISGNTIYF TGTGCCAGCAGTGAACGGGGGATCTCTGGAAACACCATATATTTT
TRBJ1-4 16 - TRBV7-9 - CASSLATVATNEKLFF TGTGCCAGCAGCCTAGCCACAGTGGCAACTAATGAAAAACTGTTTTTT
TRBJ2-3 13 - TRBV29-1 - CSVEGSSGVTQYF TGCAGCGTTGAGGGCTCTTCGGGAGTTACGCAGTATTTT
TRBJ1-1 14 TRBD1 TRBV27 - CASSFDRGNGEAFF TGTGCCAGCAGTTTTGACAGGGGAAACGGTGAAGCTTTCTTT
TRBJ1-2 15 TRBD1 TRBV7-2 once CASSLGQGVSMGYTF TGTGCCAGCAGTTTGGGACAGGGGGTTTCTATGGGCTACACCTTC
TRBJ1-2 14 TRBD1 TRBV10-3 - CAISGTGVTYGYTF TGTGCCATCAGTGGGACAGGGGTTACCTATGGCTACACCTTC
TRBJ1-1 15 - TRBV5-1 - CASSLAQTQGTEAFF TGCGCCAGCAGCTTGGCCCAGACCCAGGGCACTGAAGCTTTCTTT
TRBJ1-2 14 - TRBV19 - CASSNPGRSYGYTF TGTGCCAGTTCCAACCCGGGACGGAGCTATGGCTACACCTTC
TRBJ1-6 15 - TRBV7-9 - CASSYSGTLDSPLHF TGTGCCAGCAGCTATTCCGGGACCCTTGATTCACCCCTCCACTTT
TRBJ2-1 13 - TRBV7-9 - CASSFNRYNEQFF TGTGCCAGCAGCTTCAACAGGTACAATGAGCAGTTCTTC
TRBJ2-1 14 - TRBV2 - CASSVQGKSNEQFF TGTGCCAGCAGTGTGCAGGGAAAAAGCAATGAGCAGTTCTTC
TRBJ2-2 17 - TRBV5-1 - CASSLAGGVPNTGELFF TGCGCCAGCAGCTTGGCGGGCGGTGTGCCGAACACCGGGGAGCTGTTTTTT
TRBJ1-2 13 - TRBV5-1 - CASSEEAAYGYTF TGCGCCAGCAGCGAGGAGGCAGCTTATGGCTACACCTTC
TRBJ2-7 11 - TRBV5-6 - CASSLFTEQYF TGTGCCAGCAGCTTGTTCACCGAGCAGTACTTC